These 18 T cell receptor beta chains were sequenced from one sample in a study of T cell repertoires in cytomegalovirus infection. TCRdb ran MiXCR on the reads and lists one entry per CDR3 protein. The sample gives around 740,000 distinct CDR3 sequences, roughly a third of which show up once; roughly 2.8% is in the top ten. Sequencing was done on a sample of PBMCs. The receptors originated from a human donor in good health (CMV status not recorded). Some clones in this sample may be carry-over from other donors' samples.

The chain carries TRBV10-3 and TRBJ2-7, with 11 bases lining up with TRBD2. CDR1 ENHRY and CDR2 SYGVKD come from the germline V gene. Trimming removed 2 bases from V and 5 bases from J; junction bases left unmatched: 5. CDR3 length: 15 amino acids. CDR3 bases: TGTGCCATCAGTGAGACTAGCGGGAGTATCAACGAGCAGTACTTC. This sequence encodes CAISETSGSINEQYF.

The CDR3 loop reads CASKPSGALGNQPQHF. The CDR3 DNA reads as TGTGCCAGCAAGCCCTCGGGGGCCCTGGGCAATCAGCCCCAGCATTTT. The V and J genes are TRBV12-3 or TRBV12-4 and TRBJ1-5; D possibly corresponds to TRBD1 (6 bases). The CDR3 totals 16 residues. The V and J ends lost 7 bases and 2 bases respectively, with 18 bases between them.

This clonotype was counted only a few times. The rearrangement uses TRBV24-1 and TRBJ1-1, with D perhaps matching TRBD1 (6 bases). The germline gives CDR1 KGHDR, CDR2 SFDVKD. The CDR3 sequence is 15 residues long. With 5 bases removed from V and 0 bases from J, the gap between germline ends came to 12 bases. The CDR3 spells CATSGRGGVNTEAFF. CDR3 sequence (DNA): TGTGCCACCAGTGGCAGGGGTGGCGTGAACACTGAAGCTTTCTTT.

This clonotype was found many times. V is TRBV7-8 and J is TRBJ1-5; 8 bases line up with TRBD1. Germline V gene data show CDR1 as SGHVS and CDR2 as FQNEAQ. Germline trimming cut 5 bases from V and 5 bases from J; bases unmatched to any gene: 8. The CDR3 is 15 amino acids. CDR3 DNA: TGTGCCAGCAGCCTCGTGCAGGGGGCATATCAGCCCCAGCATTTT. It translates to CASSLVQGAYQPQHF.

This clonotype appeared many times. The chain links TRBV7-8 to TRBJ1-5; D is possibly TRBD1 (5 bases). Trimming removed 6 bases at V and 7 bases at J, with 13 bases between. This CDR3 spans 13 amino acids. Germline V gene sequence: CDR1 SGHVS, CDR2 FQNEAQ. The CDR3 region has the DNA TGTGCCAGCAGTTCCGGAAGACAGCAGCCCCAGCATTTT. It specifies CASSSGRQQPQHF.

The sample holds a few counts of this clonotype. The chain links TRBV12-3 or TRBV12-4 to TRBJ2-7, with D hard to call. This CDR3 is 12 amino acids long. Trimming removed 7 bases at V and 6 bases at J, with 13 bases between. Written as DNA, the CDR3 is TGTGCCAGCACCCAAGGACCGGGCGAGCAGTACTTC. Its translation is CASTQGPGEQYF.

This clonotype was observed a handful of times. The rearrangement links TRBV2 to TRBJ2-5; 9 positions agree with TRBD2. The junction had 5 bases not matched to a gene; V was cut back by 7 bases and J by 2 bases. The CDR3 is made up of 14 amino acids. CDR1 and CDR2 (germline): SNHLY, FYNNEI. CDR3 nucleotide sequence: TGTGCCAGCAATGCGGGGGGGATTCAAGAGACCCAGTACTTC. Protein product: CASNAGGIQETQYF.

At least ten counts were recorded for this clonotype. This sequence joins TRBV11-3 and TRBJ2-7; D is unresolved. Germline CDR1 reads SGHNT; CDR2 reads YENEEA. The CDR3 loop spans 13 amino acids. The germline V and J ends were trimmed by 5 bases and 6 bases, with 14 bases remaining between them. This chain's CDR3 is CASSLRRFSEQYF. Written as DNA, the CDR3 is TGTGCCAGCAGCCTGCGGCGGTTCAGCGAGCAGTACTTC.

The chain carries TRBV28 and TRBJ2-1; D perhaps matches TRBD1 (5 bases). Per the germline V gene, CDR1 is MDHEN and CDR2 is SYDVKM. V was trimmed by 10 bases and J by 5 bases, leaving 15 bases between them. There are 13 residues in the CDR3. The CDR3 reads CATQQEWDNEQFF. DNA of the CDR3: TGTGCCACCCAACAGGAGTGGGACAATGAGCAGTTCTTC.

The rearrangement links TRBV29-1 to TRBJ2-3; 7 nucleotides line up with TRBD1. The CDR3 consists of 14 residues. Germline CDR1 reads SQVTM; CDR2 reads ANQGSEA. V was pared by 2 bases and J by 3 bases, with 5 bases of the junction left unmatched. CDR3 amino acids: CSVEKTGKTDTQYF. CDR3 DNA: TGCAGCGTTGAAAAGACAGGGAAGACAGATACGCAGTATTTT.

As regards this clonotype: Here the CDR3 omits its conserved ending phenylalanine or tryptophan, so a read error is the likely source. The V gene is TRBV6-2 or TRBV6-3, the J gene TRBJ1-2, with 7 bases identical to TRBD1. The germline gives CDR1 MNHEY, CDR2 SVGEGT. Trimming removed 6 bases from V and 7 bases from J; junction bases left unmatched: 5. The CDR3 length is 12 residues. The CDR3 protein is CASRLSGGGYTC. The DNA for the CDR3 is TGTGCCAGCAGGTTGTCAGGGGGTGGCTACACCTGC.

V is TRBV6-6 and J is TRBJ2-7; 7 positions match TRBD1. The J segment lost 1 base and the V segment lost 1 base, leaving 1 base of the junction unmatched. Per the germline V gene, CDR1 is MNHNY and CDR2 is SVGAGI (reference sequence). The CDR3 has 14 amino acids. CDR3 DNA: TGTGCCAGCAGTTACTGGACAGGTTCCTACGAGCAGTACTTC. This codes for CASSYWTGSYEQYF.

The genes are TRBV5-6 and TRBJ1-1, with 7 positions matching TRBD1. V shed 9 bases and J 4 bases; nucleotides not matched to a gene: 3. CDR3 length: 11 residues. Per the germline V gene, CDR1 is SGHDT and CDR2 is YYEEEE. CDR3 region: CATSGGTEAFF. The CDR3 DNA reads TGTGCCACCTCAGGGGGCACTGAAGCTTTCTTT. Full variable domain (missing parts from reference TRBV5-6 and TRBJ1-1): DAGVTQSPTHLIKTRGQQVTLRCSPKSGHDTVSWYQQALGQGPQFIFQYYEEEERQRGNFPDRFSGHQFPNYSSELNVNALLLGDSALYLCATSGGTEAFFGQGTRLTVV.

The J gene is TRBJ2-1, the V gene TRBV19; the match to TRBD2 covers 14 bases. This CDR3 comprises 18 residues. With V trimmed by 5 bases and J by 1 base, 7 bases remained unmatched. CDR1 LNHDA and CDR2 SQIVND come from the germline V gene (reference sequence). The CDR3 is CASSPGTSGSGSYNEQFF. The CDR3 DNA reads TGTGCCAGTAGTCCCGGGACTAGCGGGAGTGGGTCCTACAATGAGCAGTTCTTC.

This chain uses TRBV2 with TRBJ2-5, with D possibly matching TRBD1 (6 bases). Between the trimmed V and J ends, which lost 4 bases and 1 base, there was a span of 10 bases. CDR1 SNHLY and CDR2 FYNNEI come from the germline V gene. This CDR3 is built from 14 residues. The CDR3 is CASSGYRVQETQYF. The CDR3 DNA is TGTGCCAGCAGTGGGTACAGGGTCCAAGAGACCCAGTACTTC.

This chain joins TRBV9 and TRBJ2-5; the D is unclear. In germline, CDR1 is SGDLS, CDR2 YYNGEE. Trimming pared 8 bases from V and 11 bases from J, leaving 10 bases between. This CDR3 contains 9 residues. The CDR3 nucleotides are TGTGCCAGTGGGTCCCCACAGTACTTC. This sequence encodes CASGSPQYF.

In the case of this clonotype: At one end, the junction sequence differs from germline, possibly due to a read error. This rearrangement joins TRBV24-1 to TRBJ1-2; D possibly corresponds to TRBD1 (5 bases). CDR3 length: 15 amino acids. Per germline, CDR1 KGHDR and CDR2 SFDVKD. The CDR3 here is CVTSDGPGGNYGYTF. CDR3 coding DNA: TGTGTCACCAGTGATGGTCCCGGGGGGAACTATGGCTACACCTTC.

This clonotype was detected only once. Mismatch with germline at one junction end may stem from a read error. V gene TRBV4-1 combines with J gene TRBJ1-2; D remains unclear. Germline V gene lookup returns CDR1 MGHRA and CDR2 YSYEKL. CDR3 length: 14 amino acids. DNA of the CDR3: TGCTCCAGCAGCACCCGAAGAGAGCCTGATGGCTACACCTTC. Protein product: CSSSTRREPDGYTF.